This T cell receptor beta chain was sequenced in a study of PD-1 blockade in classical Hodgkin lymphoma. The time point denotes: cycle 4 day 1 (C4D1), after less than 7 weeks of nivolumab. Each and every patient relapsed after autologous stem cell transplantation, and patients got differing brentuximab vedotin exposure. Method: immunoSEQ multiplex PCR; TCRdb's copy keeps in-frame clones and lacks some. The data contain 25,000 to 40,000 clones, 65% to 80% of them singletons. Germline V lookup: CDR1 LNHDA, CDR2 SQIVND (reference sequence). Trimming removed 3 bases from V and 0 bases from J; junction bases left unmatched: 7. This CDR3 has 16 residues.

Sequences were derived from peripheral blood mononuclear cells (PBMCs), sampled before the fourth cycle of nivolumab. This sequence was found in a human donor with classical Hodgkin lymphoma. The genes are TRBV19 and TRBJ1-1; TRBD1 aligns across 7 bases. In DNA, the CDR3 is TGTGCCAGTAGTATTCGTGGGGACAGCGTGAACACTGAAGCTTTCTTT. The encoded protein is CASSIRGDSVNTEAFF.